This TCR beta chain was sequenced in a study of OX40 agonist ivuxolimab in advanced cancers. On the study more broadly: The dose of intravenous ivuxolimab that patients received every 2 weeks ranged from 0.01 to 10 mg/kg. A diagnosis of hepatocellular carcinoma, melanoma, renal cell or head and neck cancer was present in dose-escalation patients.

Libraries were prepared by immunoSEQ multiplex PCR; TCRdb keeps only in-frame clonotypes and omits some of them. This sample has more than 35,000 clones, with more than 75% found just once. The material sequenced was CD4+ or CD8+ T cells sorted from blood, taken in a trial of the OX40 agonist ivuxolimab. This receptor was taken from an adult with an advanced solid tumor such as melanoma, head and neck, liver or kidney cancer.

This chain's CDR3 is CASSPMGLAGSVGTGELFF. CDR3 DNA sequence: TGTGCCAGCAGCCCCATGGGACTAGCGGGATCCGTGGGCACCGGGGAGCTGTTTTTT. The chain carries TRBV7-6 and TRBJ2-2; 13 bases agree with TRBD2. The CDR3 is 19 amino acids. The J segment lost 4 bases and the V segment lost 5 bases, leaving 13 bases of the junction unmatched. Germline assignment: CDR1 SGHVS and CDR2 FNYEAQ. Variable domain in full (rest from reference TRBV7-6 and TRBJ2-2): GAGVSQSPRYKVTKRGQDVALRCDPISGHVSLYWYRQALGQGPEFLTYFNYEAQQDKSGLPNDRFSAERPEGSISTLTIQRTEQRDSAMYRCASSPMGLAGSVGTGELFFGEGSRLTVL.